The clone carrying this TCR beta chain was seen only a few times. The data belong to a study of CD8+ T cells in alopecia areata. The treatment was: oral pan-JAK inhibitor, 5-10 mg twice daily. Alopecia areata patients provided lesional scalp punch biopsies and peripheral blood, both collected for the study. This CDR3 region has 13 residues. Trimming shortened V by 1 base and J by 0 bases, and 1 base separated the two germline ends. Germline V gene sequence: CDR1 SGHRS, CDR2 YFSETQ. Reverse transcription of extracted RNA yielded cDNA, which provided the sequencing template. TCRdb's table, derived via immunoSEQ multiplex PCR, lists solely in-frame clones and lacks some. In the table there are fewer than 5,500 clones, about 62% of which are singletons.

The clonotype was recovered from a human donor with alopecia areata. Sequenced material: skin, taken at week 4, from a patient treated with tofacitinib. The chain employs TRBV5-1 and TRBJ1-4; D remains ambiguous. DNA for the CDR3: TGCGCCAGCAGCTTGACAACTAATGAAAAACTGTTTTTT. It codes for CASSLTTNEKLFF.